The sample holds a few counts of the clone carrying this T cell receptor beta chain. The antigen remains unidentified. TCR libraries were built in bulk with a published protocol and specific TCR primers. TCRdb used MiXCR to reprocess the PCR reads, holding one entry per CDR3 protein. The sample has 460,000 or so distinct CDR3 sequences, 20% to 25% seen once. The data are from a study of molecular identifiers for immune sequencing clone quantification. V was pared by 5 bases and J by 7 bases, with 12 bases between. The CDR3 sequence is 14 residues long. Points from the study as a whole: Clones with over 20 RNA copies captured over 99% of effector molecules but under 1% of naive ones.

The rearrangement uses TRBV12-3 or TRBV12-4 and TRBJ1-6; maybe TRBD1 (6 bases). The sample taken for sequencing was naive CD8+ T cells from blood, with Jurkat cell RNA spiked in. As for subset: FACS-sorted CD8+CD4-CCR7+CD45RA+ naive T cells. The sequence was obtained from a human donor in good health. Some libraries in this study had Jurkat cell RNA spiked in. DNA for the CDR3: TGTGCCAGCAGTACCAGGGGAGCCAATTCACCCCTCCACTTT. Its protein is CASSTRGANSPLHF.